The T cell receptor beta chain under discussion was sequenced for a study of T cells in Graves' hyperthyroidism and ophthalmopathy. The germline V and J ends were trimmed by 0 bases and 6 bases, with 7 bases remaining between them. CDR3 length: 14 amino acids. Per germline, CDR1 SGDLS and CDR2 YYNGEE. This clonotype was seen many times. Authors of the study amplified TCR beta CDR3 regions from RNA transcripts. Primed by the HTBI set, a first-round RT-PCR was run on the TCR CDR3. In TCRdb, the multiplex PCR reads were re-called with MiXCR into one record per CDR3 protein. The data hold under 700,000 distinct CDR3 sequences, with 35% to 55% observed a single time.

This clonotype was sampled from a woman under 30 with Graves' hyperthyroidism. Sequenced sample: peripheral blood or thyroid tissue (not recorded which). V gene TRBV9 combines with J gene TRBJ1-6; a possible D gene is TRBD1 (5 bases). This chain's CDR3 is CASSVGGFNSPLHF. CDR3 bases: TGTGCCAGCAGCGTAGGGGGGTTTAATTCACCCCTCCACTTT.